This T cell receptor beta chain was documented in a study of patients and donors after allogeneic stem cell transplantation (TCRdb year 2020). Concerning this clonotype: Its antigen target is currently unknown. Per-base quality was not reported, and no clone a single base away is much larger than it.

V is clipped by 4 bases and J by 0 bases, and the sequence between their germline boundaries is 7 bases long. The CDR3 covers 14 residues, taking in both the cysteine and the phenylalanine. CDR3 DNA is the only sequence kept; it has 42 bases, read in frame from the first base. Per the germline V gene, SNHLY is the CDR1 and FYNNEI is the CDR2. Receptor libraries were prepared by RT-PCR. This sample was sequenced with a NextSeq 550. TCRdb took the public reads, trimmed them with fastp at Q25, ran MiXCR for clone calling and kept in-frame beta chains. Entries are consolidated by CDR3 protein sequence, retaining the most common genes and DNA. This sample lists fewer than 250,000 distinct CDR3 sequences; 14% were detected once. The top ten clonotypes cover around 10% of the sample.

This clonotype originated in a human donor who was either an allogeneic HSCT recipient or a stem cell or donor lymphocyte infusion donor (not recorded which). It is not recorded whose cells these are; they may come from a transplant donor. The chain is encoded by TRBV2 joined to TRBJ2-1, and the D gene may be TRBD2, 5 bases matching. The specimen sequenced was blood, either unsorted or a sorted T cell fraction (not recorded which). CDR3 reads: CASSAGSSYNEQFF. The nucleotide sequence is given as TGTGCCAGCAGTGCGGGAAGCTCCTACAATGAGCAGTTCTTC.